This TCR beta chain was recorded in a study of T cell repertoires in cytomegalovirus infection (dated by TCRdb to about 2019). About the investigation overall: Recently identified HLA-C-restricted CMV epitopes, whose presentation resists viral immunomodulation, were targeted by peptide stimulations together with well-studied HLA-B-restricted epitopes. Donor HLA type was relevant to the analysis, because carriage of CMV infection together with the matching HLA type was indicated by public TCR beta signatures. Results and caveats for the whole study, not just this receptor: The ex vivo response was dominated by HLA-C-restricted CMV-specific TCR beta clonotypes, which also provided the single most frequent clonotype in two of eight donors. Cumulative frequency of public TCR beta family members discriminated carriers of CMV infection plus the relevant HLA type in this cohort and an independent roughly 350-donor cohort.

This specimen's treatment or condition label, interpreted: in vitro stimulation with specific CMV peptide epitopes to enrich CMV-specific T cells. Only a few counts were recorded for this clonotype. Its specific antigen is unknown. No base quality values were provided; no much bigger clone lies one nucleotide off. TCRdb names Illumina HiSeq 1500 as the instrument used. TCRdb redid the processing of the public reads, applying fastp at Q25 and MiXCR, and retained in-frame beta chains. Rows matching on CDR3 protein sequence are summarized as one entry with the most common DNA and genes. Across this sample there are approximately 470,000 distinct CDR3 sequences, with under 55% seen only once. 35% to 50% of the sample rests with the top ten. The TCR originated in a human donor in good health (CMV status not recorded). Some clones in this sample may be carry-over from other donors' samples. The material was cultured PBMCs, obtained from culture after CMV antigen stimulation.

The DNA sequence follows: TGTGCCAGCAGCTCCGTTAGCGGGAGCCCCTACGAGCAGTACTTC. Its amino acids are CASSSVSGSPYEQYF. The sequence joins TRBV7-2 to TRBJ2-7, with 9 bases aligning to TRBD2. Trimmed from V: 4 bases; trimmed from J: 2 bases; junction bases lacking a gene match: 6. The CDR3 has 15 amino acids, counting the end cysteine and phenylalanine. CDR3 DNA only is kept here, 45 bases in frame from base 1. CDR1 is given as SGHTA and CDR2 as FQGNSA, both from the germline V gene.